What follows are 18 T cell receptor beta chains derived from one specimen sequenced in a study of cytomegalovirus exposure and HLA in healthy donors. The PCR used 60 Vbeta and 13 Jbeta primers. Sequenced by immunoSEQ multiplex PCR; TCRdb stores in-frame clones only, minus some. Among about 140,000 clones listed, roughly two thirds were seen once. Sequencing used PBMCs. The origin of the receptors is a human donor in good health.

This chain uses TRBV6-1 with TRBJ2-3, with TRBD2 matching 7 bases. The CDR3 extends over 18 amino acids. CDR1 and CDR2 (germline): MNHNS, SASEGT. V lost 1 base and J lost 0; bases outside the gene matches: 10. The CDR3: CASSEVYQLALSTDTQYF. The CDR3 coding sequence is TGTGCCAGCAGTGAAGTTTACCAACTAGCGCTAAGCACAGATACGCAGTATTTT.

This clone was observed a handful of times. The chain employs TRBV7-9 and TRBJ1-1, with 8 bases matching TRBD1. The germline V gene has CDR1 SEHNR and CDR2 FQNEAQ (reference sequence). The V segment lost 6 bases and the J segment 7 bases; nucleotides outside the gene matches: 7. CDR3 length: 13 residues. This CDR3 is CASSRTGSYEAFF. The CDR3 DNA reads as TGTGCCAGCAGTAGGACAGGGAGTTATGAAGCTTTCTTT. The complete variable domain, with remaining parts taken from reference TRBV7-9 and TRBJ1-1, reads DTGVSQNPRHKITKRGQNVTFRCDPISEHNRLYWYRQTLGQGPEFLTYFQNEAQLEKSRLLSDRFSAERPKGSFSTLEIQRTEQGDSAMYLCASSRTGSYEAFFGQGTRLTVV.

In this sample, this clone turned up once. This sequence joins TRBV9 and TRBJ2-3, with TRBD2 matching 10 bases. The CDR3 runs 17 residues. The V and J ends lost 0 bases and 6 bases, in that order; junction bases with no gene match: 10. CDR1 is SGDLS and CDR2 is YYNGEE in the germline V gene. CDR3 sequence reads: CASSVGGVSGGADTQYF. DNA for the CDR3: TGTGCCAGCAGCGTAGGCGGTGTGAGCGGGGGGGCTGATACGCAGTATTTT.

The chain joins TRBV5-4 to TRBJ2-5, with TRBD1 matching 7 bases. Losses at the gene ends were 7 bases for V and 4 bases for J; bases not matched to a gene: 4. Germline CDR1 SGHNT, CDR2 YYREEE (reference sequence). The CDR3 has 12 amino acids. CDR3 loop: CASGSGGETQYF. CDR3 sequence (DNA): TGTGCCAGCGGGTCAGGGGGAGAGACCCAGTACTTC. Filled out from reference TRBV5-4 and TRBJ2-5, the complete variable domain reads ETGVTQSPTHLIKTRGQQVTLRCSSQSGHNTVSWYQQALGQGPQFIFQYYREEENGRGNFPPRFSGLQFPNYSSELNVNALELDDSALYLCASGSGGETQYFGPGTRLLVL.

Only a few counts were recorded for this clone. This chain connects TRBV2 to TRBJ1-3, with D perhaps TRBD1 (6 bases). From germline, CDR1 is SNHLY and CDR2 FYNNEI. The CDR3 loop spans 13 amino acids. Trimming cost V 4 bases and J 4 bases, with 8 bases left between them. The CDR3 sequence is CASSGTAGNTIYF. CDR3 DNA: TGTGCCAGCAGTGGGACAGCGGGAAACACCATATATTTT. The entire variable domain, with the rest obtained from reference TRBV2 and TRBJ1-3, is as follows: EPEVTQTPSHQVTQMGQEVILRCVPISNHLYFYWYRQILGQKVEFLVSFYNNEISEKSEIFDDQFSVERPDGSNFTLKIRSTKLEDSAMYFCASSGTAGNTIYFGEGSWLTVV.

The V call is TRBV6-1, the J call TRBJ2-7, with 7 bases that match TRBD2. The germline V gene has CDR1 MNHNS and CDR2 SASEGT. The ends lost 1 base at V and 3 bases at J; junction bases unmatched: 18. This CDR3 contains 19 residues. Written as DNA, the CDR3 is TGTGCCAGCAGTGAAGGGGGGGGGATGATCAGTCATGCTCTCTACGAGCAGTACTTC. This translates into CASSEGGGMISHALYEQYF.

The chain couples TRBV7-3 to TRBJ2-1; the D gene is possibly TRBD1 (5 bases). The CDR3 sequence is 16 residues long. From germline, CDR1 is SGHTA and CDR2 FQGTGA. Trimming removed 4 bases at V and 0 bases at J, with 13 bases between. The CDR3 spells CASSSWGPSSYNEQFF. The DNA of the CDR3 is TGTGCCAGCAGCTCCTGGGGCCCGAGCTCCTACAATGAGCAGTTCTTC.

This clone was counted a few times. V usage is TRBV6-6 and J usage is TRBJ2-5; D may be TRBD2 (7 bases). V was trimmed by 2 bases and J by 4 bases, leaving 11 bases between them. This CDR3 spans 14 amino acids. CDR1 is MNHNY, CDR2 SVGAGI, per germline (reference sequence). CDR3 sequence (DNA): TGTGCCAGCAGTTACACGGGGGGCATAGAGACCCAGTACTTC. It translates to CASSYTGGIETQYF.

The V and J genes are TRBV5-8 and TRBJ2-1; TRBD2 agrees at 8 bases. CDR3 length: 12 residues. The germline gives CDR1 SGHTS, CDR2 YDEGEE. With V trimmed by 4 bases and J by 15 bases, 9 bases remained unmatched. CDR3 nucleotide sequence: TGTGCCAGCAGCCCCGGACTAGCTTATTGGTTCTTC. Its protein product is CASSPGLAYWFF.

The chain is built from TRBV28 and TRBJ2-5; tentative D call: TRBD2 (5 bases). This CDR3 comprises 13 residues. Trimming removed 5 bases from V and 14 bases from J, with 21 bases in between. Per germline, CDR1 MDHEN and CDR2 SYDVKM. The CDR3 DNA reads as TGTGCCAGCAGTCATCGTATTCGGGATCCCGAATACTTC. Residues: CASSHRIRDPEYF.

The V and J genes are TRBV5-6 and TRBJ1-5; D might be TRBD1 (6 bases). Deletions cut 7 bases from V and 0 bases from J, with 23 bases between. In germline, CDR1 is SGHDT, CDR2 YYEEEE. The CDR3 spans 18 residues. CDR3 residues: CASHQFRPGQDSNQPQHF. The CDR3 DNA is TGTGCCAGCCACCAATTCAGGCCGGGACAAGATAGCAATCAGCCCCAGCATTTT. The full variable domain, rest sourced from reference TRBV5-6 and TRBJ1-5, is DAGVTQSPTHLIKTRGQQVTLRCSPKSGHDTVSWYQQALGQGPQFIFQYYEEEERQRGNFPDRFSGHQFPNYSSELNVNALLLGDSALYLCASHQFRPGQDSNQPQHFGDGTRLSIL.

The V gene is TRBV4-1, the J gene TRBJ1-1; possibly TRBD1 for D (5 bases). The V gene lost 2 bases and the J gene lost 5 bases, with 18 bases spanning the gap. This CDR3 is 16 amino acids long. CDR1 is MGHRA and CDR2 is YSYEKL in the germline V gene. In DNA, the CDR3 is TGCGCCAGCAGCCAACCGGTGGCGGGGGGAAAAACTGAAGCTTTCTTT. Translating it yields CASSQPVAGGKTEAFF.

The gene calls are TRBV5-1 and TRBJ2-6, with TRBD1 as a possible D gene (5 bases). V was clipped by 3 bases and J by 0 bases, with 13 bases between them. Looked up from germline, CDR1 is SGHRS and CDR2 is YFSETQ. This CDR3 is built from 17 residues. CDR3 amino acids: CASSYEYRYSGANVLTF. For the CDR3, the DNA is TGCGCCAGCAGCTACGAATACAGGTACTCTGGGGCCAACGTCCTGACTTTC.

The CDR3 protein is CASSRDRAGGYTF. DNA for the CDR3: TGTGCCAGCAGCCGCGACAGGGCGGGCGGCTACACCTTC. This sequence joins TRBV7-3 and TRBJ1-2, with 7 bases fitting TRBD1. Germline V gene sequence: CDR1 SGHTA, CDR2 FQGTGA. CDR3 size: 13 residues. V lost 5 bases, J lost 8 bases, and 8 bases stayed unmatched.

The chain links TRBV18 to TRBJ1-1, with TRBD1 identical over 8 bases. The germline V gene encodes CDR1 KGHSH and CDR2 LQKENI. The CDR3 covers 12 residues. The junction had 2 bases not matched to a gene; V was cut back by 3 bases and J by 8 bases. The CDR3 DNA follows: TGTGCCAGCTCACCTGGACAGGGAGAAGCTTTCTTT. Translated: CASSPGQGEAFF.

The chain carries TRBV9 and TRBJ2-5, with TRBD2 matching 8 bases. Trimming at V came to 3 bases and at J to 0 bases, leaving 4 bases not matched to a gene. Germline values: CDR1 SGDLS, CDR2 YYNGEE. This CDR3 has 15 amino acids. The CDR3 is CASSEKGLDQETQYF. The DNA of the CDR3 is TGTGCCAGCAGCGAGAAGGGACTAGACCAAGAGACCCAGTACTTC.

In the case of this clone: An end of the junction does not agree with germline; a read error may underlie this. The chain couples TRBV10-1 to TRBJ2-1; 8 bases align to TRBD2. Germline V lookup: CDR1 WNHNN, CDR2 SYGVQD (reference sequence). The CDR3 runs to 14 residues. Here the CDR3 DNA reads TGCGCGAGCAGCAGTACAGCGGGGGCCCTGGGGCAGTTCTTC. Encoded protein: CASSSTAGALGQFF.

The chain combines TRBV5-8 with TRBJ1-3; D remains unclear. With 4 bases removed from V and 0 bases from J, the gap between germline ends came to 11 bases. This CDR3 is built from 15 residues. Germline CDR1 and CDR2: SGHTS and YDEGEE. The CDR3 region is CASSRRLSSGNTIYF. The DNA for the CDR3 is TGTGCCAGCAGCCGGAGGTTGAGCTCTGGAAACACCATATATTTT.